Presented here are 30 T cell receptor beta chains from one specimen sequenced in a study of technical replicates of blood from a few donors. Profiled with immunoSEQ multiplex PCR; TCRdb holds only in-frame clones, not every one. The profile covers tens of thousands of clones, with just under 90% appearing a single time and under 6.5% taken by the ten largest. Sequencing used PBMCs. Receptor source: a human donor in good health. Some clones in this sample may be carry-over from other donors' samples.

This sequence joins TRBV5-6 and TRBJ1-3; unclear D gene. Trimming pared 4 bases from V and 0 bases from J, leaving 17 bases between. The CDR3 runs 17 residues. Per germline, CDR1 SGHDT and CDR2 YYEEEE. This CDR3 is CASSPGWRTNSGNTIYF. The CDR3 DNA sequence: TGTGCCAGCAGCCCGGGATGGAGGACCAACTCTGGAAACACCATATATTTT.

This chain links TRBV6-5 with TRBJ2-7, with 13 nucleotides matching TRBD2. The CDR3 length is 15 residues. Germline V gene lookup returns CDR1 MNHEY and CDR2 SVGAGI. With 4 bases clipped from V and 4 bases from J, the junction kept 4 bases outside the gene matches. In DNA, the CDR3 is TGTGCCAGCAGTTCCGAACTAGCGGGAGGGTACGAGCAGTACTTC. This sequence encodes CASSSELAGGYEQYF.

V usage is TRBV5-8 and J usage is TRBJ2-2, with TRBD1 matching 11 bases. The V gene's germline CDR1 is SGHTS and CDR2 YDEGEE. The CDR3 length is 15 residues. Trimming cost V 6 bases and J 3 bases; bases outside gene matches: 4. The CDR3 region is CASIGQGADTGELFF. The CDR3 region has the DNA TGTGCCAGCATTGGACAGGGGGCTGACACCGGGGAGCTGTTTTTT. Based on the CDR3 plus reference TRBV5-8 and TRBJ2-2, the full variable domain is EAGVTQSPTHLIKTRGQQATLRCSPISGHTSVYWYQQALGLGLQFLLWYDEGEERNRGNFPPRFSGRQFPNYSSELNVNALELEDSALYLCASIGQGADTGELFFGEGSRLTVL.

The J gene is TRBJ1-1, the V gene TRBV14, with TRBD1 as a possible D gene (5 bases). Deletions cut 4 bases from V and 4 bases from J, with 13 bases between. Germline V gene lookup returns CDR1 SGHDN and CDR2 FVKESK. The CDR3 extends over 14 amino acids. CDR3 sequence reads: CASSPGGRGTEAFF. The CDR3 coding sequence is TGTGCCAGCAGCCCCGGGGGACGAGGCACTGAAGCTTTCTTT.

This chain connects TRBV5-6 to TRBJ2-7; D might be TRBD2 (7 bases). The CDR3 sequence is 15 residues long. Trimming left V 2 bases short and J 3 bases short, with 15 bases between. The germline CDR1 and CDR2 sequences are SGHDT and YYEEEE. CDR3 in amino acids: CASSLGGGAVYEQYF. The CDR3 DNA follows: TGTGCCAGCAGCTTAGGAGGGGGGGCAGTCTACGAGCAGTACTTC. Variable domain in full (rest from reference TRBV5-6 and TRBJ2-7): DAGVTQSPTHLIKTRGQQVTLRCSPKSGHDTVSWYQQALGQGPQFIFQYYEEEERQRGNFPDRFSGHQFPNYSSELNVNALLLGDSALYLCASSLGGGAVYEQYFGPGTRLTVT.

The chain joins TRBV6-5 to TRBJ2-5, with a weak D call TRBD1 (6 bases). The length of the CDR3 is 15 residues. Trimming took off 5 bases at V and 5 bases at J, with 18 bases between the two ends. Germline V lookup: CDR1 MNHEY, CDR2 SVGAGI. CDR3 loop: CASSTTGTRAETQYF. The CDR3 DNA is TGTGCCAGCAGTACCACCGGGACAAGGGCTGAGACCCAGTACTTC.

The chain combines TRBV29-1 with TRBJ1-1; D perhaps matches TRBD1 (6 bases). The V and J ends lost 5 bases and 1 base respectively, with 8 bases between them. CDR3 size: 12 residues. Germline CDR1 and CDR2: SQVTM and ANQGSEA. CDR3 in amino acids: CSVMTGNTEAFF. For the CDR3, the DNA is TGCAGCGTTATGACAGGGAACACTGAAGCTTTCTTT.

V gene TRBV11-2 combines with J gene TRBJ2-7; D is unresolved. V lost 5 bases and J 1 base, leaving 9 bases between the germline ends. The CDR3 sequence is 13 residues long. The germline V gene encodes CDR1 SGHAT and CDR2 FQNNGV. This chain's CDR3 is CASSDTPSYEQYF. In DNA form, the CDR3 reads TGTGCCAGCAGCGACACACCTTCCTACGAGCAGTACTTC. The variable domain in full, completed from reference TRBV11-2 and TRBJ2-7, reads EAGVAQSPRYKIIEKRQSVAFWCNPISGHATLYWYQQILGQGPKLLIQFQNNGVVDDSQLPKDRFSAERLKGVDSTLKIQPAKLEDSAVYLCASSDTPSYEQYFGPGTRLTVT.

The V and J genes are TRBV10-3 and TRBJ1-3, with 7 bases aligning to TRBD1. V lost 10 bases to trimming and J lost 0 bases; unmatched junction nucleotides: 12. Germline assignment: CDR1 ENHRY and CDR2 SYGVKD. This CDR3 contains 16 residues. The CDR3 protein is CATGLTGSSSGNTIYF. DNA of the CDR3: TGTGCCACAGGGTTGACAGGGTCCAGCTCTGGAAACACCATATATTTT.

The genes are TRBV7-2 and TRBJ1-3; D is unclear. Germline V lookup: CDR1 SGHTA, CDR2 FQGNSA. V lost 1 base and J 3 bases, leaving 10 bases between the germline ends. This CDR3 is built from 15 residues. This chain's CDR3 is CASSLGPGYGNTIYF. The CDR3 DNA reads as TGTGCCAGCAGCTTAGGCCCAGGTTATGGAAACACCATATATTTT. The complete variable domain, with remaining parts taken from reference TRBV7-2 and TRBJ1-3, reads GAGVSQSPSNKVTEKGKDVELRCDPISGHTALYWYRQSLGQGLEFLIYFQGNSAPDKSGLPSDRFSAERTGGSVSTLTIQRTQQEDSAVYLCASSLGPGYGNTIYFGEGSWLTVV.

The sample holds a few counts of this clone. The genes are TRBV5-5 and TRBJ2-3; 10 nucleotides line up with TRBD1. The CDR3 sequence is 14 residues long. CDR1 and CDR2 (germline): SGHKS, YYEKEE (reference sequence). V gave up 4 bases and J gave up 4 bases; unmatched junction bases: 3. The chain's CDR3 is CASSDRGRPDTQYF. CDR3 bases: TGTGCCAGCAGCGACAGGGGGCGCCCAGATACGCAGTATTTT.

The CDR3 loop is CASSHDRPPNTGELFF. In nucleotides, the CDR3 is TGCGCCAGCAGCCACGACAGACCCCCGAACACCGGGGAGCTGTTTTTT. The chain carries TRBV4-3 and TRBJ2-2; a weak D match, TRBD1 (5 bases). CDR1 is LGHNA, CDR2 YSLEER, per germline. V lost 3 bases and J 0 bases, leaving 11 bases between the germline ends. This CDR3 has 16 residues.

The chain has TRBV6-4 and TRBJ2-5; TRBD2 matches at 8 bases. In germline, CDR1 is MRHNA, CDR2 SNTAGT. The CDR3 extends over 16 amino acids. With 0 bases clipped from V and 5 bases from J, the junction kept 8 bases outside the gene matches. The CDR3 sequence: CASSDSAGRGGETQYF. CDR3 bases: TGTGCCAGCAGTGACTCCGCAGGTCGGGGGGGGGAGACCCAGTACTTC.

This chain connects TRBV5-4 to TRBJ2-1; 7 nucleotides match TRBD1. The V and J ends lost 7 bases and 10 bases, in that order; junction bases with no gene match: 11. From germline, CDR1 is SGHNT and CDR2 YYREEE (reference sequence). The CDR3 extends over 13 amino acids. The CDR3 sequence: CASSEATGFEQFF. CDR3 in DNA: TGTGCCAGCTCGGAGGCGACAGGGTTCGAGCAGTTCTTC.

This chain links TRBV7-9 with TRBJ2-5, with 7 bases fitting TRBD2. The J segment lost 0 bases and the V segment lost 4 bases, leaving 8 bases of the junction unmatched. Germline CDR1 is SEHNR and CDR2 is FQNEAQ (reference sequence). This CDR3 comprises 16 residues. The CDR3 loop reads CASSSPLAVNQETQYF. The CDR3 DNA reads TGTGCCAGCAGCTCTCCTCTAGCGGTTAACCAAGAGACCCAGTACTTC.

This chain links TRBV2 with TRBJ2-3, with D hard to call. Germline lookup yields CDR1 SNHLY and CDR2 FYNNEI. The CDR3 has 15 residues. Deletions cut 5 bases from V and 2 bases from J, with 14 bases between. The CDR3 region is CASSKTALYTDTQYF. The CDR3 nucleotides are TGTGCCAGCAGTAAGACTGCACTTTACACAGATACGCAGTATTTT. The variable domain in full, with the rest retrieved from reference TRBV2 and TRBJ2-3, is EPEVTQTPSHQVTQMGQEVILRCVPISNHLYFYWYRQILGQKVEFLVSFYNNEISEKSEIFDDQFSVERPDGSNFTLKIRSTKLEDSAMYFCASSKTALYTDTQYFGPGTRLTVL.

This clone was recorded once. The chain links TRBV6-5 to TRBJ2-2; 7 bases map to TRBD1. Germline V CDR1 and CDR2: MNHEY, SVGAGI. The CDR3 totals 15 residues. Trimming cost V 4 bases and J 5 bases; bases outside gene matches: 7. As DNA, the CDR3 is TGTGCCAGCAGTTCAGACAGGGCCAGTACCGGGGAGCTGTTTTTT. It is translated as CASSSDRASTGELFF.

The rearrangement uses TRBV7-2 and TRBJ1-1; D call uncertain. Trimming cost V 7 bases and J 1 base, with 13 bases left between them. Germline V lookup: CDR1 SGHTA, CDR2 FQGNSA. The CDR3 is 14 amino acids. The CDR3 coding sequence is TGTGCCAGCAAAGCTTACGGGAGGAACACTGAAGCTTTCTTT. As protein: CASKAYGRNTEAFF. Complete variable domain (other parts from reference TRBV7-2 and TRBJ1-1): GAGVSQSPSNKVTEKGKDVELRCDPISGHTALYWYRQSLGQGLEFLIYFQGNSAPDKSGLPSDRFSAERTGGSVSTLTIQRTQQEDSAVYLCASKAYGRNTEAFFGQGTRLTVV.

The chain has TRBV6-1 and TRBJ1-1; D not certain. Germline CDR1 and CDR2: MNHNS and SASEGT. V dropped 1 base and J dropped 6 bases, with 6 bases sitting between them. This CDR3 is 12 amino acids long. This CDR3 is CASSEVSAEAFF. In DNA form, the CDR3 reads TGTGCCAGCAGTGAAGTTTCCGCTGAAGCTTTCTTT.

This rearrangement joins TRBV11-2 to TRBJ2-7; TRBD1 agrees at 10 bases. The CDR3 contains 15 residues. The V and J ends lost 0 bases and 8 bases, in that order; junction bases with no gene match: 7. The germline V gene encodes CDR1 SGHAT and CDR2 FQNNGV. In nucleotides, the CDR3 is TGTGCCAGCAGCTTAGAAGGGACAGGGGCTTGGAAGCAGTACTTC. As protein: CASSLEGTGAWKQYF.

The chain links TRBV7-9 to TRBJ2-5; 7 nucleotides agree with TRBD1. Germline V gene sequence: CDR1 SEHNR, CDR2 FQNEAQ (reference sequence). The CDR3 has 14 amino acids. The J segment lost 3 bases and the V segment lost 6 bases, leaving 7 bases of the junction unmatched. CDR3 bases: TGTGCCAGCAGGATAGGGACAGAGGAAGAGACCCAGTACTTC. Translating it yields CASRIGTEEETQYF.

The CDR3 sequence is CASSLESGTGELFF. CDR3 DNA: TGTGCCAGCAGCTTAGAGTCAGGAACCGGGGAGCTGTTTTTT. V gene TRBV11-3 combines with J gene TRBJ2-2; D unresolved. The CDR3 extends over 14 amino acids. The germline CDR1 and CDR2 sequences are SGHNT and YENEEA. Trimming took off 0 bases at V and 5 bases at J, with 7 bases between the two ends.

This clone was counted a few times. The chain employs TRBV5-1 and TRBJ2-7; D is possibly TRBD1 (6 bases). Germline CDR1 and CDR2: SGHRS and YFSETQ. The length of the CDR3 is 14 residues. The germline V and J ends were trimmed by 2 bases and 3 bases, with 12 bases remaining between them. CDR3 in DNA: TGCGCCAGCAGCTTCGGCGCAGGGGTCTACGAGCAGTACTTC. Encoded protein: CASSFGAGVYEQYF.

The CDR3 spells CASSLDTAPYEQYF. The DNA for the CDR3 is TGTGCCAGCAGCTTAGATACAGCCCCCTACGAGCAGTACTTC. The chain recombines TRBV7-9 with TRBJ2-7; D unresolved. The CDR3 has 14 amino acids. Trimming left V 1 base short and J 2 bases short, with 9 bases between. Per germline, CDR1 SEHNR and CDR2 FQNEAQ (reference sequence).

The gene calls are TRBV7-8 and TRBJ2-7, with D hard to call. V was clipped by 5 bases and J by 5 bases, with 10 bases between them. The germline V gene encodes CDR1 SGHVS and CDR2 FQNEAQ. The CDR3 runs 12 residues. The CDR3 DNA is TGTGCCAGCAGCCTATCTCTCCACGAGCAGTACTTC. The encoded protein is CASSLSLHEQYF.

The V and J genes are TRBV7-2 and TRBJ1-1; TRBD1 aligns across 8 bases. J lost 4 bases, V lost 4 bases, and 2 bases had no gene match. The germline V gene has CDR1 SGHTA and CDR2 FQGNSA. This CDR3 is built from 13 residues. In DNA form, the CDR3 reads TGTGCCAGCAGCTCACAGGGGGGCACTGAAGCTTTCTTT. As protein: CASSSQGGTEAFF.

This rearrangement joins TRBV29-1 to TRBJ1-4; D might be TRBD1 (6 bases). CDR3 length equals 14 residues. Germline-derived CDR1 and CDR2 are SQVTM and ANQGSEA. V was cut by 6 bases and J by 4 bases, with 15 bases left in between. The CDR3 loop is CSVLTDRSNEKLFF. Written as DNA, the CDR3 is TGCAGCGTCCTAACCGACAGGAGTAATGAAAAACTGTTTTTT.

CDR3 protein: CASRPTSANNEQFF. The CDR3 region has the DNA TGCGCCAGCAGACCGACTAGCGCGAACAATGAGCAGTTCTTC. The rearrangement joins TRBV5-1 to TRBJ2-1; 8 bases fit TRBD2. Trimming removed 5 bases from V and 5 bases from J; junction bases left unmatched: 6. CDR1 SGHRS and CDR2 YFSETQ come from the germline V gene. The CDR3 loop spans 14 amino acids.

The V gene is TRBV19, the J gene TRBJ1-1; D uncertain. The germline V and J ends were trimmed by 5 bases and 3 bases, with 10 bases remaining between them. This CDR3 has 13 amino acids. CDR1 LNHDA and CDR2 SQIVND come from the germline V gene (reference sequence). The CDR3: CASSQVTDTEAFF. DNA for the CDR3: TGTGCCAGTAGTCAGGTAACGGACACTGAAGCTTTCTTT. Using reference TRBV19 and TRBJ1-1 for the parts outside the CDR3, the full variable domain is DGGITQSPKYLFRKEGQNVTLSCEQNLNHDAMYWYRQDPGQGLRLIYYSQIVNDFQKGDIAEGYSVSREKKESFPLTVTSAQKNPTAFYLCASSQVTDTEAFFGQGTRLTVV.

Here the CDR3 reads CASSVSGGNYEQYF. The CDR3 DNA is TGCGCCAGCAGCGTTAGCGGGGGGAACTACGAGCAGTACTTC. V and J are TRBV4-1 and TRBJ2-7; TRBD2 aligns across 10 bases. The CDR3 is 14 amino acids. Germline trimming cut 5 bases from V and 3 bases from J; bases unmatched to any gene: 4. The V gene's germline CDR1 is MGHRA and CDR2 YSYEKL.